Listed below are T cell receptor beta chains from one sample, sequenced in a study of spatial heterogeneity in lung cancer. In TCRdb, the 5' RACE reads were re-called with MiXCR into one record per CDR3 protein. The sample contains several thousand distinct CDR3 sequences, over 7.5% of which appear only once. This material consisted of PBMCs, taken at surgery. The source of these receptors is a female donor with early-stage non-small cell lung cancer. The CDR3 runs from the conserved cysteine through the conserved F or W. The D gene is left open where the match is weak. Clone size is not always given. Where it is, it says once, few, many or a class for expanded clones.

TGTGCCAGCAGCCCGACGGAGACAGGGAAGGATACGCAGTATTTT,CASSPTETGKDTQYF,TRBV5-6,many,15,TRBD1,TRBJ2-3
TGTGCCATCAGTGAAGGCGGAGCGAACACCGGGGAGCTGTTTTTT,CAISEGGANTGELFF,TRBV10-3,medium-sized,15,NA,TRBJ2-2
TGCGCCAGCAGCGTGGGCCCTCAAGAGGAAAAACTGTTTTTT,CASSVGPQEEKLFF,TRBV5-1,many,14,NA,TRBJ1-4
TGTGCCAGCAGTGCTGAGGGATCAGATACGCAGTATTTT,CASSAEGSDTQYF,TRBV2,many,13,NA,TRBJ2-3
TGTGCCAGCAGCGGTCGGGAGGCCTACGAGCAGTACTTC,CASSGREAYEQYF,TRBV7-9,many,13,TRBD2,TRBJ2-7
TGTGCCAGCAGCTTAGGAAGAAATACTGAAGCTTTCTTT,CASSLGRNTEAFF,TRBV11-2,many,13,NA,TRBJ1-1
TGTGCCAGCAGGGACAGGGGTGCGGTTTCTGGCTACACCTTC,CASRDRGAVSGYTF,TRBV28,medium-sized,14,TRBD1,TRBJ1-2
TGTGCCAGCAGCTTAGGGAGTCTTCTCATTCGGCGGGATAGGGGCTGGGACACCGGGGAGCTGTTTTTT,CASSLGSLLIRRDRGWDTGELFF,TRBV11-2,few,23,NA,TRBJ2-2
TGCAGTGCTAGAGAAACCGGGACAGGGTTTTCACCCCTCCACTTT,CSARETGTGFSPLHF,TRBV20-1,many,15,TRBD1,TRBJ1-6
TGTGCCAGCAGCCCCCTCGACAGGGAATCCGCCGGGGAGCTGTTTTTT,CASSPLDRESAGELFF,TRBV7-8,medium-sized,16,TRBD1,TRBJ2-2
TGCAGTGCTAGACCAGGGAACACCGGGGAGCTGTTTTTT,CSARPGNTGELFF,TRBV20-1,NA,13,NA,TRBJ2-2
TGTGCCAGCAGTTACGTGGAGGACAATGAGCAGTTCTTC,CASSYVEDNEQFF,TRBV6-6,NA,13,NA,TRBJ2-1
TGTGCCAGCGGGCGCGGTTTGGGTGAAGCTTTCTTT,CASGRGLGEAFF,TRBV28,many,12,NA,TRBJ1-1
TGCAGCGTTGCAGAACAGGGGGCTTCTGGAAACACCATATATTTT,CSVAEQGASGNTIYF,TRBV29-1,medium-sized,15,TRBD1,TRBJ1-3
TGTGCCACCAGCAGAGATTCGACAGGCTCGAACACTGAAGCTTTCTTT,CATSRDSTGSNTEAFF,TRBV15,many,16,NA,TRBJ1-1
TGTGCCAGCAGCCACCCCACCGGGGAGCTGTTTTTT,CASSHPTGELFF,TRBV7-2,NA,12,NA,TRBJ2-2
TGTGCCAGCAGCTTGCGCCTGAGCACAGATACGCAGTATTTT,CASSLRLSTDTQYF,TRBV11-2,few,14,NA,TRBJ2-3
TGTGCCAGCGGGGCAGGGGTGGACACCGGGGAGCTGTTTTTT,CASGAGVDTGELFF,TRBV6-1,many,14,NA,TRBJ2-2
TGTGCCAGCAGCTCATCTAGCGGTGTGAGCTCCTACAATGAGCAGTTCTTC,CASSSSSGVSSYNEQFF,TRBV7-6,many,17,TRBD2,TRBJ2-1
TGTGCCAGCAGCTTACAGGGCAGTTCTGGAAACACCATATATTTT,CASSLQGSSGNTIYF,TRBV7-2,many,15,NA,TRBJ1-3